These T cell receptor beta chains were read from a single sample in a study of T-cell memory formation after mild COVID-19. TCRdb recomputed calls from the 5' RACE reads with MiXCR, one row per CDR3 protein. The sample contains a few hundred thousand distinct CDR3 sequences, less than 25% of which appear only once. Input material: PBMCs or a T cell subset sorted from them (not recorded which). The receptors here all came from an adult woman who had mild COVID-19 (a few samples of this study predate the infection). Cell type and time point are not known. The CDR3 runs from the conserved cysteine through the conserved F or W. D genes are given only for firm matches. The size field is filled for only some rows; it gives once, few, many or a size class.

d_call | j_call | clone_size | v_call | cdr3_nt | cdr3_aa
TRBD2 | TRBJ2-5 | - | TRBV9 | TGTGCCAGCAGCGGCGGGACTAGCGGGGGGCTGCAAGAGACCCAGTACTTC | CASSGGTSGGLQETQYF
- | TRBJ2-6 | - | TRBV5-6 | TGTGCCAGCAGGCTCCTCAGTTCTGGGGCCAACGTCCTGACTTTC | CASRLLSSGANVLTF
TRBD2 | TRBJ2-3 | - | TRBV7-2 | TGTGCCAGCAGCCGACTTTCCTCGGTAGCGGGAGGCTGGGCAGATACGCAGTATTTT | CASSRLSSVAGGWADTQYF
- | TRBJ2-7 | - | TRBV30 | TGTGCCTGGAGTGTATCTGCCGAGCAGTACTTC | CAWSVSAEQYF
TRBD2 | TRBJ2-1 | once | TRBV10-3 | TGTGCCATCAGTGACTCTCCGGGACTAGCGGGAGTTGGCGAGCAGTTCTTC | CAISDSPGLAGVGEQFF
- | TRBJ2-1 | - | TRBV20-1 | TGCAGTGCTGGGGAAGCTGGCGGAGGGTACAATGAGCAGTTCTTC | CSAGEAGGGYNEQFF
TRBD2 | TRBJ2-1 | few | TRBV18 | TGTGCCAGCTCACAACCTACCAGCGGGGTTCGGGAGCAGTTCTTC | CASSQPTSGVREQFF
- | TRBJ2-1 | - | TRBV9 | TGTGCCAGCAGCGTAGTCGGGAGAGGGTCCTACAATGAGCAGTTCTTC | CASSVVGRGSYNEQFF
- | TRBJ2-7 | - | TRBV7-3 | TGTGCCAGCAGCTCCACGGCGGGATCCCCCTACGAGCAGTACTTC | CASSSTAGSPYEQYF
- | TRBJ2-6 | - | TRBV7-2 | TGTGCCAGCTATAGACGGGGGGCCGGGGCCAACGTCCTGACTTTC | CASYRRGAGANVLTF
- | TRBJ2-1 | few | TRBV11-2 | TGTGCCAGCACCGGACTCAGAGACTCCTACAATGAGCAGTTCTTC | CASTGLRDSYNEQFF
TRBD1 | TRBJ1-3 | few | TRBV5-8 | TGTGCCAGCAGCTTGGTCGGGACAGGGAGCACCATATATTTT | CASSLVGTGSTIYF
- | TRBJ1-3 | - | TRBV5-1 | TGCGCCAGCAGCCAAACCGGCCACAGCTCTGGAAACACCATATATTTT | CASSQTGHSSGNTIYF
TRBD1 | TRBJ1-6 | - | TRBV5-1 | TGCGCCAGCAGCTCCTGGACAGGGGGCGCTTCACCCCTCCACTTT | CASSSWTGGASPLHF
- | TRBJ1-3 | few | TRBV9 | TGTGCCAGCAGCGTAGCAGGTTCATCTGGAAACACCATATATTTT | CASSVAGSSGNTIYF
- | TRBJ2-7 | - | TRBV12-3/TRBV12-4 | TGTGCCTCCGGGACGGGCGATTGGGACGACCAGTACTTC | CASGTGDWDDQYF
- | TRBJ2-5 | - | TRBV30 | TGTGCCTGGAGTGTACCGGAGGAGACCCAGTACTTC | CAWSVPEETQYF
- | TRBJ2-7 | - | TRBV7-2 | TGTGCCAGCAGCCGACGGACTGCCGTATTGGGTCATTACGAGCAGTACTTC | CASSRRTAVLGHYEQYF
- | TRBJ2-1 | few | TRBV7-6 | TGTGCCAGCAGCTTAGGCGGGGAGCCCTACAATGAGCAGTTCTTC | CASSLGGEPYNEQFF